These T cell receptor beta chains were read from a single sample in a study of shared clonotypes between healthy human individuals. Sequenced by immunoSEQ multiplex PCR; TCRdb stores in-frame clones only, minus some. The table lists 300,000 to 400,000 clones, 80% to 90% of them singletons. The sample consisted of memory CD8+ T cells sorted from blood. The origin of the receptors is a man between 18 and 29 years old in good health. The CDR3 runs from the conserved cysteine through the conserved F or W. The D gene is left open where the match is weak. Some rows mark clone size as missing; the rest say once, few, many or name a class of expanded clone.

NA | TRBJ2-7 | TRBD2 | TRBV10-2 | TGCGCCAGCAGTGGCCTAGCGGGAGCCCACGAGCAGTACTTC | CASSGLAGAHEQYF
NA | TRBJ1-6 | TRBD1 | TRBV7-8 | TGTGCCAGCAGCTTAGGGGGACAGGGCTCCTATAATTCACCCCTCCACTTT | CASSLGGQGSYNSPLHF
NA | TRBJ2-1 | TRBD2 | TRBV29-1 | TGCAGCGTTGTCGGGTTCACCGGGACTAGCGGGAACAATGAGCAGTTCTTC | CSVVGFTGTSGNNEQFF
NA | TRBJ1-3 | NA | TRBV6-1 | TGTGCCAGCAGTGAAGTTAAGAGCCCCACTGGAAACACCATATATTTT | CASSEVKSPTGNTIYF
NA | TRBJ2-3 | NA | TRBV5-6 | TGTGCCAGCAGCTTGGGACCGGGTGCAGGAACAGATACGCAGTATTTT | CASSLGPGAGTDTQYF
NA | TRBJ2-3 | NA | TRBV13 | TGTGCCAGCAGCTTAGAGGGCTACGCCCCCACAGATACGCAGTATTTT | CASSLEGYAPTDTQYF
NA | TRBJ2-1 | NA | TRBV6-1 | TGTGCCAGCAGTGGGCAGGACTACAATGAGCAGTTCTTC | CASSGQDYNEQFF
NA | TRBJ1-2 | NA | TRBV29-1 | TGCAGCGTTGAAGATCTGGGTTCCCCTCCCAACTATGGCTACACCTTC | CSVEDLGSPPNYGYTF
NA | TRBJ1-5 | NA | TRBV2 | TGTGCCAGCGGTCCGGGGGTTGGTGGCAATCAGCCCCAGCATTTT | CASGPGVGGNQPQHF
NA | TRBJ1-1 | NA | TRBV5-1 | TGCGCCAGCAGCTGGACATCCCTAGCGGAAGCTTTCTTT | CASSWTSLAEAFF
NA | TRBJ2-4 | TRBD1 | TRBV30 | TGTGCCTGGAGCACCCGGGACAGGGAGTTGGACAAAAACATTCAGTACTTC | CAWSTRDRELDKNIQYF
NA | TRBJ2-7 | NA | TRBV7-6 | TGTGCCAGCAGCATTTACGGCCCTCCCTACGAGCAGTACTTC | CASSIYGPPYEQYF
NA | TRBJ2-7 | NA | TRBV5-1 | TGCGCCAGCAGCTCGTTGGGGAGCTCCTACGAGCAGTACTTC | CASSSLGSSYEQYF
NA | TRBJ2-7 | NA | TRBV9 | TGTGCCAGCAGCGAGGACACCTCCTACGAGCAGTACTTC | CASSEDTSYEQYF
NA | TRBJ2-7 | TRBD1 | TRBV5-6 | TGTGCCAGCAGCTTAGGGACAGGGACCTACGAGCAGTACTTC | CASSLGTGTYEQYF
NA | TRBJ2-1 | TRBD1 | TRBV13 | TGTGCCAGCAGCTTCGGGACAGGGGATTACAATGAGCAGTTCTTC | CASSFGTGDYNEQFF
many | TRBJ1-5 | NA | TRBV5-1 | TGCGCCAGCAGCTTGGGGCAGGGTGATCAGCCCCAGCATTTT | CASSLGQGDQPQHF
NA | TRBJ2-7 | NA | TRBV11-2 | TGTGCCAGCAGCCCAGGACCTACCTACGAGCAGTACTTC | CASSPGPTYEQYF
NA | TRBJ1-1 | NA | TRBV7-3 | TGTGCCAGCAGCTCAGCTACGCTTTTGTCGGGTGGGAACACTGAAGCTTTCTTT | CASSSATLLSGGNTEAFF
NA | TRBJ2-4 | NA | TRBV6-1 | TGTGCCAGCTTTGGGTTGGAGGGGGCCAAAAACATTCAGTACTTC | CASFGLEGAKNIQYF
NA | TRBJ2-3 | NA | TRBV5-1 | TGCGCCAGCAGCTTGGAGGGACTGATCACAGATACGCAGTATTTT | CASSLEGLITDTQYF
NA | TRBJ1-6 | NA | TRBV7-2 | TGTGCCAGCAGCCCACTTACAGCGGCACCCCTCCACTTT | CASSPLTAAPLHF
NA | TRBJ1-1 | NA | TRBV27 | TGTGCCAGCAGTTTTACGGGGGGGACAGCTTTCTTT | CASSFTGGTAFF
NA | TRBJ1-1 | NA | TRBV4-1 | TGCGCCAGCAGCCCGGGACCGATTAGATGGTGGACTGAAGCTTTCTTT | CASSPGPIRWWTEAFF
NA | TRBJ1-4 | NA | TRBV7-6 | TGTGCCAGCAGCTTATCGTCGGCAGGATTTAATGAAAAACTGTTTTTT | CASSLSSAGFNEKLFF
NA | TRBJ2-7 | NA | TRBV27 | TGTGCCAGCAGTCCCTCAGGAGGCAGGATAGCCTACGAGCAGTACTTC | CASSPSGGRIAYEQYF
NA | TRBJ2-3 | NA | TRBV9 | TGTGCCAGCAGCCCCCCCCGGCTGTTTTCGGATACGCAGTATTTT | CASSPPRLFSDTQYF
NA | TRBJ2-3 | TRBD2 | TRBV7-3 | TGTGCCAGCAGTCTGACTAGCGGGGGTACAGATACGCAGTATTTT | CASSLTSGGTDTQYF
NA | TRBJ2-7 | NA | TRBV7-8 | TGTGCCAGCAGCTTTCGCGGGTACCTCACGGGAGAGCAGTACTTC | CASSFRGYLTGEQYF
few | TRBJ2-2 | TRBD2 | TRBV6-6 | TGTGCCAGCTGCGGGCGGGAGGGTACCATGGGCGGGGAGCTGTTTTTT | CASCGREGTMGGELFF
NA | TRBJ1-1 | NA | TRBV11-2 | TGTGCCAGCAGCTTAGGGTCCTTCTCTAACACTGAAGCTTTCTTT | CASSLGSFSNTEAFF
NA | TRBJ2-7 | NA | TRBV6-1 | TGTGCCAGCAGTGAATACGGGGCCAAACTGGGCTACGAGCAGTACTTC | CASSEYGAKLGYEQYF
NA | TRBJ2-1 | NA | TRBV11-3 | TGTGCCAGCAGCTCGTCCCTGGGAGAGCAGTTCTTC | CASSSSLGEQFF
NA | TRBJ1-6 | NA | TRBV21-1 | TGTGCCAGCAGCAAAGAAGAACGTAAGGGGTTAATTTATAATTCACCCCTCCACTTT | CASSKEERKGLIYNSPLHF
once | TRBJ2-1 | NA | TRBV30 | TGTGCCTGGAGTGTAGTCCATGAGCAGTTCTTC | CAWSVVHEQFF
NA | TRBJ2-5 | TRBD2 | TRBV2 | TGTGCCAGCAGGTCGGGACTAGCGGGAGCGCGGGAGACCCAGTACTTC | CASRSGLAGARETQYF
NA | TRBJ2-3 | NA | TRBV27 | TGTGCCAGCAGTTTAGAGGGGCACCCGGGGAGAATAACAGATACGCAGTATTTT | CASSLEGHPGRITDTQYF
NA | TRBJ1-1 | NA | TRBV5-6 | TGTGCCAGCAGCAGACAGGACGATTTGTACACTGAAGCTTTCTTT | CASSRQDDLYTEAFF
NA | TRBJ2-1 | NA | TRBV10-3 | TGTGCCATCAGTGAGTCGCGACTTTTCGATGAGCAGTTCTTC | CAISESRLFDEQFF
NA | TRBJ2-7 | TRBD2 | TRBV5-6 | TGTGCCAGCAGCTACGGGACTAGCGGGCTCTACGAGCAGTACTTC | CASSYGTSGLYEQYF
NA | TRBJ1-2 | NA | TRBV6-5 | TGTGCCAGCAGTTTGGGAGCTAACTATGGCTACACCTTC | CASSLGANYGYTF
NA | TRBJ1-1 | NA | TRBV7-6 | TGTGCCAGCAGCTTAGGGGGGGACACTGAAGCTTTCTTT | CASSLGGDTEAFF
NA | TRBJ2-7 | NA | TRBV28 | TGTGCCAGCAGTTTCGTGGTCTCAGGGGGGTACGAGCAGTACTTC | CASSFVVSGGYEQYF
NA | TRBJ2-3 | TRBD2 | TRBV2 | TGTGCCAGCAGTGAACTAAGCGGGGGCGGGGGTACGCAGTATTTT | CASSELSGGGGTQYF
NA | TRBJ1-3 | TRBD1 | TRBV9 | TGTGCCAGCAGCGTCGACAGGGACTCTGGAAACACCATATATTTT | CASSVDRDSGNTIYF
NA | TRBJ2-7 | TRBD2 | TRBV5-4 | TGTGCCAGCAGCCCCCTGGCGGGAGGGCCCTACGAGCAGTACTTC | CASSPLAGGPYEQYF
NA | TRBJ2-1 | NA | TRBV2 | TGTGCCAGCACCCCTTTCCCAGGGGCGGGGAATGAGCAGTTCTTC | CASTPFPGAGNEQFF
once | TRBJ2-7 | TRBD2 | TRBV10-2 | TGCGCCAGCAGGGGACTAGCGGGGGGCCTTTACGAGCAGTACTTC | CASRGLAGGLYEQYF
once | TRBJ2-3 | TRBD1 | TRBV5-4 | TGTGCCAGCAGCCCCTCCGGGACAGGGGTAACAGATACGCAGTATTTT | CASSPSGTGVTDTQYF
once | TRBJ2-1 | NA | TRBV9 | TGTGCCAGCCTTCGAGGGACTCGCGACAATGAGCAGTTCTTC | CASLRGTRDNEQFF
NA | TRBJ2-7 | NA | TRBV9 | TGTGCCAGCAGCGTAGAGGACTTCTACGAGCAGTACTTC | CASSVEDFYEQYF
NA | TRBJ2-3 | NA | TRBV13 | TGTGCCAGCAGCTGGGACGAGACAGATACGCAGTATTTT | CASSWDETDTQYF
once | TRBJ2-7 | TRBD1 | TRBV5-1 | TGCGCCAGCAGCTTGGCCGTGTGGACAGGGGTCTACGAGCAGTACTTC | CASSLAVWTGVYEQYF